This TCR beta chain emerged from a study of graft-versus-host responses after intestinal transplantation (dated by TCRdb to the early 2020s). Regarding the complete study: Multivisceral, liver-intestinal, or isolated intestinal transplants were received by the recipients. A cohort of 24 intestinal transplant recipients, including one retransplant, was enrolled, and a few patients lacking pretransplant specimens were excluded. Donor T cell macrochimerism was defined as a peak of at least 4% donor T cells among recipient peripheral blood mononuclear cells. Instead of going to the commercial service, samples from a few later patients were sequenced in-house on an Illumina MiSeq and processed with MiXCR. Bulk TCR-beta CDR3 sequencing was used to track graft-versus-host and host-versus-graft alloreactive T cell clones in the graft, circulation and bone marrow after intestinal transplantation. To identify alloreactive clones, pre-transplant mixed lymphocyte reaction products were sequenced and then compared with unstimulated pre-transplant donor and recipient T cells. Anti-thymocyte globulin induction was given to all recipients, followed by maintenance tacrolimus and steroids for approximately three years. What the research found in general, with its limitations: The relatively low number and heterogeneity of intestinal transplant patients limited the conclusions. GvH clones turned up in recipient bone marrow, with some appearing earlier in ileal mucosa or blood, a pattern consistent with an intestinal mucosal origin. In patients with donor T cell macrochimerism, the allografts had high GvH to HvG T cell clonal ratios. Peak levels of circulating GvH clones were associated with declines in HvG clones early after transplant.

Receptors were amplified or captured by the immunoSEQ multiplex PCR assay. For most patients, genomic DNA was isolated with the Qiagen DNeasy Blood and Tissue Kit and sent frozen to Adaptive Biotechnologies for TCR sequencing. For most patients, high-throughput TCR-beta CDR3 sequencing of genomic DNA was performed by Adaptive Biotechnologies. The study's processing was this. Adaptive's ImmunoSEQ software was the source of the TCR sequencing data for about 20 patients, while a few other patients were processed with MiXCR and VDJtools. To correct CD4 versus CD8 sorting errors, any sequence found in both subsets at a frequency ratio below 5:1 was removed. CDR3 nucleotide sequences shared between donor and recipient were removed because the origin of such sequences could not be assigned. To be classed as alloreactive, a clone needed at least 2-fold expansion over unstimulated cells and a minimum CFSE-low frequency of 0.002% (template counts) or 0.001% (read counts). Mappable clones were those detected in sequenced pre-transplant spleen, lymph node, or MLR CFSE-low populations of the donor or recipient. Cumulative frequency of alloreactive clones was calculated as a percentage of all sequences weighted by copy number. TCRdb mirrors the immuneACCESS table, restricted to in-frame sequences. Some clones are absent from its copies; in checked studies, under half trace to an unresolved V gene, and the reason for the others is unknown. D and trimming were read from the DNA, whereas the V and J calls and clone size are those reported in that table. This sample lists just over 70,000 clones; 75% to 90% were detected once. Of the sample, around 0.37% is held by the ten largest clones.

This clone was seen just once. This clone's antigen is unknown. Per-base quality was not reported, and no clone a single base away is much larger than it. At the junction V is shortened by 5 bases and J by 0 bases, with 7 bases in between. CDR1 and CDR2 are drawn from the germline V gene: SGHNT, YENEEA. The CDR3 numbers 14 residues from cysteine through phenylalanine. Only the CDR3 portion is preserved as DNA: 42 bases, with reading frame beginning at the first base. Interpreted using the paper, the time point label stands for: cells obtained before transplantation from donor or recipient. CD3+CD4+ and CD3+CD8+ populations were FACS-sorted from unstimulated pre-transplant donor and recipient cells taken from spleen or lymph nodes.

Here the chain combines TRBV11-3 and TRBJ2-2; no confident D gene assignment can be made. This clonotype was obtained from a human donor who was the organ donor for an intestinal transplant. Material: unstimulated CD4+ T cells sorted from spleen or lymph node cells, obtained before transplant. In nucleotide form, the sequence is TGTGCCAGCAGCCCCAGGCCGAACACCGGGGAGCTGTTTTTT. Its product reads: CASSPRPNTGELFF.